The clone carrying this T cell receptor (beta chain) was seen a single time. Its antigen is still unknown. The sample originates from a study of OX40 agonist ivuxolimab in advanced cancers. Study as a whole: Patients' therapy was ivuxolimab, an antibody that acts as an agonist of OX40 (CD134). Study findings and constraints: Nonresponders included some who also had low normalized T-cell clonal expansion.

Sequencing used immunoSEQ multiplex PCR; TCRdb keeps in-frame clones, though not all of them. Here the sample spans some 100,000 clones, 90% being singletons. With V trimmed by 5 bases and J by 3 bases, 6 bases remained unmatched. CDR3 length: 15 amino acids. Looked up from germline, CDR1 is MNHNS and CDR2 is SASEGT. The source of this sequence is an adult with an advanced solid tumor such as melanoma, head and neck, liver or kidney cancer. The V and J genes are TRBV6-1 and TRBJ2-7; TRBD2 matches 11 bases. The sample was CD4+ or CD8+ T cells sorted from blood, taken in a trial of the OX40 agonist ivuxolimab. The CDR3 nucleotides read TGTGCCAGCAGTAGAACTAGCGGGGGAATCTACGAGCAGTACTTC. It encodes CASSRTSGGIYEQYF.